The next 19 T cell receptor beta chains were all read from a single sample in a study of T cells in localized non-small cell lung cancer. Repertoires were generated with immunoSEQ multiplex PCR, while TCRdb's copy carries only in-frame clones and drops some. The sample shows tens of thousands of clones, around nine tenths of them seen only once. The material sequenced was peripheral blood, taken before any cancer treatment. These receptors all come from a man between 40 and 70 years old with stage I squamous cell lung carcinoma.

J is TRBJ1-2 and V is TRBV27, with a weak D call TRBD1 (5 bases). This CDR3 has 13 amino acids. The germline V and J ends were trimmed by 3 bases and 7 bases, with 12 bases remaining between them. Per the germline V gene, CDR1 is MNHEY and CDR2 is SMNVEV (reference sequence). The CDR3 bases are TGTGCCAGCAGTTTTAGCCAGGGCCCTGGCTACACCTTC. Protein sequence: CASSFSQGPGYTF.

The V and J genes are TRBV4-2 and TRBJ2-1, with 11 bases aligning to TRBD2. CDR1 is LGHNA and CDR2 is YNFKEQ in the germline V gene. After removal of 0 bases from V and 9 bases from J, the junction contained 10 bases not matched to a gene. CDR3 size: 17 residues. CDR3 sequence: CASSQDRVAGGPGEQFF. Written as DNA, the CDR3 is TGTGCCAGCAGCCAAGATAGGGTAGCGGGAGGGCCGGGTGAGCAGTTCTTC.

The V and J genes are TRBV7-2 and TRBJ2-1, with D maybe TRBD2 (6 bases). Per the germline V gene, CDR1 is SGHTA and CDR2 is FQGNSA. With 0 bases removed from V and 0 bases from J, the gap between germline ends came to 9 bases. The CDR3 totals 16 residues. CDR3 nucleotide sequence: TGTGCCAGCAGCTTAGCCGGGACTTCCTCCTACAATGAGCAGTTCTTC. Residues: CASSLAGTSSYNEQFF.

This clone was observed a handful of times. This chain joins TRBV28 and TRBJ1-1; D is possibly TRBD1 (6 bases). The CDR3 contains 11 residues. CDR1 is MDHEN, CDR2 SYDVKM, per germline. V lost 7 bases, J lost 11 bases, and 14 bases lay in between. The CDR3 is CASIIGQQAFF. The CDR3 DNA is TGTGCCAGCATTATCGGACAGCAGGCTTTCTTT.

This rearrangement joins TRBV29-1 to TRBJ2-1; D is possibly TRBD1 (5 bases). The CDR3 spans 14 residues. CDR1 and CDR2 (germline): SQVTM, ANQGSEA. V lost 7 bases to trimming and J lost 8 bases, with 21 bases between them. The CDR3 spells CSGAGQFGWDEQFF. The CDR3 DNA is TGCAGCGGGGCAGGACAATTCGGGTGGGATGAGCAGTTCTTC.

The chain couples TRBV18 to TRBJ1-4; no firm D call. V was trimmed by 6 bases and J by 0 bases, leaving 14 bases between them. In germline, CDR1 is KGHSH, CDR2 LQKENI. The CDR3 contains 16 residues. The CDR3 here is CASSLGVPATNEKLFF. The CDR3 bases are TGTGCCAGCTCCCTTGGAGTCCCTGCAACTAATGAAAAACTGTTTTTT.

This clone was seen more than once but under ten times. The rearrangement links TRBV18 to TRBJ1-2; TRBD1 agrees at 9 bases. V trimming: 1 base; J trimming: 4 bases; junction bases outside the gene matches: 4. CDR1 is KGHSH and CDR2 is LQKENI in the germline V gene. The length of the CDR3 is 15 residues. As DNA, the CDR3 is TGTGCCAGCTCACCACGGACAGGGGAGAGCTATGGCTACACCTTC. This sequence encodes CASSPRTGESYGYTF.

The chain couples TRBV9 to TRBJ1-4, with TRBD1 matching 7 bases. The CDR3 has 15 amino acids. Germline lookup yields CDR1 SGDLS and CDR2 YYNGEE. V lost 4 bases and J lost 8; bases outside the gene matches: 11. The CDR3 loop is CASSLTGEEEEKLFF. CDR3 bases: TGTGCCAGCAGCCTTACAGGGGAGGAAGAGGAAAAACTGTTTTTT.

The chain carries TRBV5-1 and TRBJ1-1; tentative D call: TRBD1 (6 bases). The CDR3 consists of 13 residues. The ends were cut back, 3 bases at V and 6 bases at J, with 12 bases in the middle. In germline, CDR1 is SGHRS, CDR2 YFSETQ. The CDR3 sequence is CASSSSTGSEAFF. CDR3 DNA sequence: TGCGCCAGCAGCTCTTCGACAGGCTCTGAAGCTTTCTTT.

V and J are TRBV11-3 and TRBJ2-1, with D possibly being TRBD1 (5 bases). CDR3 size: 15 residues. V was cut by 1 base and J by 9 bases, with 16 bases left in between. Germline CDR1 is SGHNT and CDR2 is YENEEA. Here the CDR3 DNA reads TGTGCCAGCAGCTTAGTCCAGGGTGGCATGGGTGAGCAGTTCTTC. This encodes CASSLVQGGMGEQFF.

CDR3 loop: CASSPSGRAWYNEQFF. The CDR3 region has the DNA TGTGCCAGCAGCCCTAGCGGGAGGGCCTGGTACAATGAGCAGTTCTTC. This chain links TRBV11-2 with TRBJ2-1; 12 bases line up with TRBD2. Germline values: CDR1 SGHAT, CDR2 FQNNGV. Losses at the gene ends were 5 bases for V and 4 bases for J; bases not matched to a gene: 6. The CDR3 runs 16 residues.

The V call is TRBV18, the J call TRBJ2-7; either TRBD1 or TRBD2 may fit D (6 bases each). Between the trimmed V and J ends, which lost 3 bases and 0 bases, there was a span of 18 bases. This CDR3 comprises 17 residues. CDR1 and CDR2 (germline): KGHSH, LQKENI. CDR3 sequence reads: CASSPPGGGRDSYEQYF. The CDR3 DNA reads as TGTGCCAGCTCACCCCCTGGAGGGGGGCGTGACTCCTACGAGCAGTACTTC.

The chain is built from TRBV2 and TRBJ1-2; no clear D gene. Trimming took off 10 bases at V and 8 bases at J, with 14 bases between the two ends. Germline V lookup: CDR1 SNHLY, CDR2 FYNNEI. The CDR3 has 11 residues. The CDR3 nucleotides are TGTGCCACCACGGGTTACGACGGCTACACCTTC. It translates to CATTGYDGYTF.

The chain recombines TRBV7-2 with TRBJ1-1, with 11 bases lining up with TRBD1. Germline V gene lookup returns CDR1 SGHTA and CDR2 FQGNSA. This CDR3 has 15 residues. Germline trimming cut 6 bases from V and 1 base from J; bases unmatched to any gene: 4. The CDR3 DNA is TGTGCCAGCAGATCCGGGACAGGGGGGAACACTGAAGCTTTCTTT. Its translation: CASRSGTGGNTEAFF.

CDR3 sequence reads: CASSFTGDQPQHF. The CDR3 nucleotides are TGTGCCAGCAGCTTTACAGGGGATCAGCCCCAGCATTTT. This chain links TRBV7-9 with TRBJ1-5; 7 nucleotides agree with TRBD1. CDR1 and CDR2 from the germline V gene are SEHNR and FQNEAQ (reference sequence). The CDR3 is 13 amino acids. V dropped 3 bases and J dropped 5; count of bases not matched to a gene: 1.

This chain uses TRBV18 with TRBJ1-2; D remains unclear. The CDR3 runs 16 residues. Trimming shortened V by 3 bases and J by 4 bases, and 18 bases separated the two germline ends. CDR1 KGHSH and CDR2 LQKENI come from the germline V gene. The CDR3 DNA sequence: TGTGCCAGCTCACCTGGTTCAAGGACGGAACCCTATGGCTACACCTTC. Its protein product is CASSPGSRTEPYGYTF.

This chain connects TRBV9 to TRBJ2-3, with 11 nucleotides matching TRBD2. V lost 3 bases and J lost 0; bases outside the gene matches: 6. In germline, CDR1 is SGDLS, CDR2 YYNGEE. There are 17 residues in the CDR3. The CDR3 DNA sequence: TGTGCCAGCAGCGCACCGGGACTAGCGGCTAGCACAGATACGCAGTATTTT. It encodes CASSAPGLAASTDTQYF.

This chain uses TRBV29-1 with TRBJ2-7; D perhaps matches TRBD1 (5 bases). The CDR3 runs 14 residues. In germline, CDR1 is SQVTM, CDR2 ANQGSEA. V lost 4 bases and J lost 0, with 13 bases in between. CDR3 nucleotide sequence: TGCAGCGTTGCAGGGCAGAGAAGCTCCTACGAGCAGTACTTC. This gives the protein CSVAGQRSSYEQYF.

CDR3 protein: CASSLGQGETQYF. The CDR3 DNA is TGTGCCAGCAGCTTAGGACAGGGTGAGACCCAGTACTTC. The chain has TRBV6-6 and TRBJ2-5; 8 bases are a match to TRBD1. Per germline, CDR1 MNHNY and CDR2 SVGAGI (reference sequence). V lost 6 bases, J lost 5 bases, and 5 bases stayed unmatched. CDR3 length: 13 residues.